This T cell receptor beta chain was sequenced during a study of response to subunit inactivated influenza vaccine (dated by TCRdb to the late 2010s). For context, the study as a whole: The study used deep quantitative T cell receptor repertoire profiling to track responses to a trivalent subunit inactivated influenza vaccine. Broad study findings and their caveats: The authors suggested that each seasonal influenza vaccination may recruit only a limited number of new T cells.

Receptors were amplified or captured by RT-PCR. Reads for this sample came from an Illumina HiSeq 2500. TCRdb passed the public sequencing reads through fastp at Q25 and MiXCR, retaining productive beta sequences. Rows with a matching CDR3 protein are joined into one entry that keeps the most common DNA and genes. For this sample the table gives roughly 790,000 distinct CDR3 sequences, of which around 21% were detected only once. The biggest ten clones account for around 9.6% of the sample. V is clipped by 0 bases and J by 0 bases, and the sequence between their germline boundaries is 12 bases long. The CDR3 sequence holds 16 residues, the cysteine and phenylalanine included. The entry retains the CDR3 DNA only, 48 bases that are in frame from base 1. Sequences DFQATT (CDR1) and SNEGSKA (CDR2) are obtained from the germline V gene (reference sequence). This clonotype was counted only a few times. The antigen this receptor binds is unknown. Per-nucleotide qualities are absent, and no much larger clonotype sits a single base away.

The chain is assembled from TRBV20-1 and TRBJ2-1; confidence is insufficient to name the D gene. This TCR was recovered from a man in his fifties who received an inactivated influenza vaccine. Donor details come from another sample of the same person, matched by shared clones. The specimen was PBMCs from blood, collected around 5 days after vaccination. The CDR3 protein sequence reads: CSARDNGRSSYNEQFF. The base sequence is TGCAGTGCTAGAGACAACGGAAGGAGCTCCTACAATGAGCAGTTCTTC.